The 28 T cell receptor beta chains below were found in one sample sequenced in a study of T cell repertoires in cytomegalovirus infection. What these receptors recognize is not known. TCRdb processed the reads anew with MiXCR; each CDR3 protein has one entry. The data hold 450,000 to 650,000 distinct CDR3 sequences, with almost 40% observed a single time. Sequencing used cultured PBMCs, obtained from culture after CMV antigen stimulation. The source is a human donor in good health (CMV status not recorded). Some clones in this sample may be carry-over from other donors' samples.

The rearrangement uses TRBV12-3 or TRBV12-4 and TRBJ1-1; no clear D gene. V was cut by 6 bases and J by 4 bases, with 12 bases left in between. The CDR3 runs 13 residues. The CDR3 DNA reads TGTGCCAGCAGCGTGGGTTCTGGCACTGAAGCTTTCTTT. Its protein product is CASSVGSGTEAFF.

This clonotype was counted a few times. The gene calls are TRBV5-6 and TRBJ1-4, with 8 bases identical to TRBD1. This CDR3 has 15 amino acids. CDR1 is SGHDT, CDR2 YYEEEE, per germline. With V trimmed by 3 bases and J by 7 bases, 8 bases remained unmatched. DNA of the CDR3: TGTGCCAGCAGCTCAGGTCAGGGGGCGCGTGAAAAACTGTTTTTT. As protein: CASSSGQGAREKLFF.

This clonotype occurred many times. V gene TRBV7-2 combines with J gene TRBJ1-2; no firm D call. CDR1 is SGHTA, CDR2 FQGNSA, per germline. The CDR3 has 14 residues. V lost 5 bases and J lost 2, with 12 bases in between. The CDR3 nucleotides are TGTGCCAGCAGCCCCCACACGGGAAACTATGGCTACACCTTC. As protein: CASSPHTGNYGYTF.

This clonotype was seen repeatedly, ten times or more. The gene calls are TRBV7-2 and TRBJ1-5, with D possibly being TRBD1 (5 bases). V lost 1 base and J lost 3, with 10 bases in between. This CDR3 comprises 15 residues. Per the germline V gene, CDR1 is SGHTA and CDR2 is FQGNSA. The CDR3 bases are TGTGCCAGCAGCTTAGTGGGGGGGAACAATCAGCCCCAGCATTTT. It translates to CASSLVGGNNQPQHF.

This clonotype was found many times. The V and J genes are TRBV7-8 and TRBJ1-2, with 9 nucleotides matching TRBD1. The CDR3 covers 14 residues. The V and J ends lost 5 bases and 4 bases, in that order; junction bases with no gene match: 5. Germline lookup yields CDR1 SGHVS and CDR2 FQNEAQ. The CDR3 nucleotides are TGTGCCAGCAGCCCTCGGGACAGGGCCTATGGCTACACCTTC. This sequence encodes CASSPRDRAYGYTF.

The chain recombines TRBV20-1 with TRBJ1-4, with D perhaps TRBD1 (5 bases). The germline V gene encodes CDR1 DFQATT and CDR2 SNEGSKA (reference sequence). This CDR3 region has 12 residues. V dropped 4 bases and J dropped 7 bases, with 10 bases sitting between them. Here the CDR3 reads CSATDKREKLFF. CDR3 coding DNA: TGCAGTGCTACGGACAAGCGTGAAAAACTGTTTTTT.

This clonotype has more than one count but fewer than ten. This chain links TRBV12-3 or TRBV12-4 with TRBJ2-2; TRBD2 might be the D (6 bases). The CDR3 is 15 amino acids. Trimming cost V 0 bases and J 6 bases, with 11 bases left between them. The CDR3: CASSLAAGLAGELFF. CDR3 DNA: TGTGCCAGCAGTTTAGCGGCGGGGCTGGCCGGGGAGCTGTTTTTT.

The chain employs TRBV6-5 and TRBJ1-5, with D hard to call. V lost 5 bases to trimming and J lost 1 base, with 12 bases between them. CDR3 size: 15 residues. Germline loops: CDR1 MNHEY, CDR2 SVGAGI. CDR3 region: CASSDNFLSNQPQHF. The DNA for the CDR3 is TGTGCCAGCAGTGACAATTTCCTGAGCAATCAGCCCCAGCATTTT.

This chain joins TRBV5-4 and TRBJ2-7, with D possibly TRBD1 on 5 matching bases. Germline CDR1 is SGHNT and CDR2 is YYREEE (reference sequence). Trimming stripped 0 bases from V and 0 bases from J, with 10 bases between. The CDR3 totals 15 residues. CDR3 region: CASSLDQGRSYEQYF. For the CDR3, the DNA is TGTGCCAGCAGCTTGGATCAGGGCCGCTCCTACGAGCAGTACTTC.

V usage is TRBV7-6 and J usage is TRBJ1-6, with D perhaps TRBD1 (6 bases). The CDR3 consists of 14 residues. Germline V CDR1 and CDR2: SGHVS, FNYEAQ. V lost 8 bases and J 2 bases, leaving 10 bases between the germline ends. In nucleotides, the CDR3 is TGTGCCAGCGCGGAGGGGGCCTATAATTCACCCCTCCACTTT. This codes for CASAEGAYNSPLHF.

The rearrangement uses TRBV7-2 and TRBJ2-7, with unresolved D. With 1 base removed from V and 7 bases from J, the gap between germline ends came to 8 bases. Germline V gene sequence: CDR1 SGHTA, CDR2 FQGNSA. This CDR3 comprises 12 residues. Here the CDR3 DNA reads TGTGCCAGCAGCTTAGGCTTGAGGGAGCAGTACTTC. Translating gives CASSLGLREQYF. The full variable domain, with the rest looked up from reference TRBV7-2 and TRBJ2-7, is GAGVSQSPSNKVTEKGKDVELRCDPISGHTALYWYRQSLGQGLEFLIYFQGNSAPDKSGLPSDRFSAERTGGSVSTLTIQRTQQEDSAVYLCASSLGLREQYFGPGTRLTVT.

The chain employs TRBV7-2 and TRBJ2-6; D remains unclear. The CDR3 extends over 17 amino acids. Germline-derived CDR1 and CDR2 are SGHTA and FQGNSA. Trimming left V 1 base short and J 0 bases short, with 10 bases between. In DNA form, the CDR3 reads TGTGCCAGCAGCTTAGGAGGCGGAATCTCTGGGGCCAACGTCCTGACTTTC. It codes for CASSLGGGISGANVLTF.

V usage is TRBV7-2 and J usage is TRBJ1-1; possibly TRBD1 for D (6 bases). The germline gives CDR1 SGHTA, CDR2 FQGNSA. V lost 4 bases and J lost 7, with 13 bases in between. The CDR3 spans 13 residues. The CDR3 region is CASSSPNRDEAFF. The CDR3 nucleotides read TGTGCCAGCAGCTCCCCCAACAGGGATGAAGCTTTCTTT.

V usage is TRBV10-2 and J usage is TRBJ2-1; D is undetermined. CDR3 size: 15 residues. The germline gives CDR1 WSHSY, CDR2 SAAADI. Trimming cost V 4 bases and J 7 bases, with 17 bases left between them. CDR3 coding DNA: TGCGCCAGCAGTGGGCTGAATTCAAGTTCTAATGAGCAGTTCTTC. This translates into CASSGLNSSSNEQFF.

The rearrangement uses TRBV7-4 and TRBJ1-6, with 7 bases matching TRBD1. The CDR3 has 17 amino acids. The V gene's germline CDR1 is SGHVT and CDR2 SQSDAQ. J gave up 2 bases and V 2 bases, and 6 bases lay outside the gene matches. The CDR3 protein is CASSLISGGPYNSPLHF. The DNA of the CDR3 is TGTGCCAGCAGCTTAATCTCAGGGGGACCCTATAATTCACCCCTCCACTTT.

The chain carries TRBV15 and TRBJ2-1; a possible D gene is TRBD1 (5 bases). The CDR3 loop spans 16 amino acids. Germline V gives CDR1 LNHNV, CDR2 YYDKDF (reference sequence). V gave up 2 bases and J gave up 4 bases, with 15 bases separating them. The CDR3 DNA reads TGTGCCACCAGCAGAAGTCGGACACTAAATTACAATGAGCAGTTCTTC. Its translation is CATSRSRTLNYNEQFF.

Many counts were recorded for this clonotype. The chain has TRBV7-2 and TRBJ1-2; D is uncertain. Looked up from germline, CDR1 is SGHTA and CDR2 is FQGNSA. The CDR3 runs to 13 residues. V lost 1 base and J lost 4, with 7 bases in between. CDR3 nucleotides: TGTGCCAGCAGCTTAGACAGACTCTATGGCTACACCTTC. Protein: CASSLDRLYGYTF.

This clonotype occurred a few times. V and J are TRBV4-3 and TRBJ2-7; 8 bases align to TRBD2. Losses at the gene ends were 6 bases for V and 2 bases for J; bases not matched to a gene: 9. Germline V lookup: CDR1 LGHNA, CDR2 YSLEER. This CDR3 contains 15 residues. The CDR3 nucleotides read TGCGCCAGCAGTCACACTAGCGGAGTCCCCTACGAGCAGTACTTC. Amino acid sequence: CASSHTSGVPYEQYF.

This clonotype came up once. CDR3 loop: CSAREGEAEAFF. As DNA, the CDR3 is TGCAGTGCTAGAGAGGGGGAGGCTGAAGCTTTCTTT. This chain joins TRBV20-1 and TRBJ1-1; tentatively, D is TRBD1 (5 bases). Trimming shortened V by 0 bases and J by 6 bases, and 8 bases separated the two germline ends. This CDR3 has 12 amino acids. Germline loops: CDR1 DFQATT, CDR2 SNEGSKA (reference sequence).

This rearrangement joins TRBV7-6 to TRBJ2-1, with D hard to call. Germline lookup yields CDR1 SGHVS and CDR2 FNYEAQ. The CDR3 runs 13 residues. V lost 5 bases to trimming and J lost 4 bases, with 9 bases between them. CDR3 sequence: CASSRGRYNEQFF. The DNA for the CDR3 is TGTGCCAGCAGCCGTGGCAGGTACAATGAGCAGTTCTTC.

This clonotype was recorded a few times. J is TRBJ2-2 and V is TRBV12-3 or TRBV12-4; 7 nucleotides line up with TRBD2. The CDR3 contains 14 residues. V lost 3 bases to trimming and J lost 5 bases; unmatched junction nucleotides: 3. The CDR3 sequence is CASSFSRETGELFF. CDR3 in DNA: TGTGCCAGCAGTTTTTCGCGGGAGACCGGGGAGCTGTTTTTT.

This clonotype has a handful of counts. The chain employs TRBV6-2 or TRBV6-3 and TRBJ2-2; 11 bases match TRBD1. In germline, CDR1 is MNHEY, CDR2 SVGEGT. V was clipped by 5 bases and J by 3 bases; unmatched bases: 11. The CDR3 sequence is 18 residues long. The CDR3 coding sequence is TGTGCCAGCAGTCCGAGGACAGGGGGCCTCGGGGACACCGGGGAGCTGTTTTTT. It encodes CASSPRTGGLGDTGELFF.

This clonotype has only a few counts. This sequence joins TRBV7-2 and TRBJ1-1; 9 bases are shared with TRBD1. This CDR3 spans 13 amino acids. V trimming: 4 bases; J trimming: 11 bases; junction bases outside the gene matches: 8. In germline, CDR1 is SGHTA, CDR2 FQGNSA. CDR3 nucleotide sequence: TGTGCCAGCAGCTCGACACCGGGACAGGGTGCTTTCTTT. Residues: CASSSTPGQGAFF.

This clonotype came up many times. CDR3 DNA: TGTGCCAGCAGTTTCGGGACTAGCGGTCAAGAGACCCAGTACTTC. Amino acid sequence: CASSFGTSGQETQYF. The V gene is TRBV12-3 or TRBV12-4, the J gene TRBJ2-5; TRBD2 agrees at 11 bases. V lost 3 bases and J lost 2; bases outside the gene matches: 2. The CDR3 has 15 amino acids.

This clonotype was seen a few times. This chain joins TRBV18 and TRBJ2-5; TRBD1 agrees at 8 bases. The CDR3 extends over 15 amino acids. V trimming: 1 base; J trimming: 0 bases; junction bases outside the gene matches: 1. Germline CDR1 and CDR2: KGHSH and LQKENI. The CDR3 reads CASSPLQGDQETQYF. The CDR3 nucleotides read TGTGCCAGCTCACCACTACAGGGGGACCAAGAGACCCAGTACTTC.

The CDR3 spells CASRFPGTGVTDTQYF. The CDR3 bases are TGTGCCAGCAGATTCCCCGGGACAGGGGTCACAGATACGCAGTATTTT. V is TRBV28 and J is TRBJ2-3, with 10 bases that match TRBD1. The germline V gene encodes CDR1 MDHEN and CDR2 SYDVKM. After removal of 6 bases from V and 2 bases from J, the junction contained 8 bases not matched to a gene. CDR3 length: 16 amino acids.

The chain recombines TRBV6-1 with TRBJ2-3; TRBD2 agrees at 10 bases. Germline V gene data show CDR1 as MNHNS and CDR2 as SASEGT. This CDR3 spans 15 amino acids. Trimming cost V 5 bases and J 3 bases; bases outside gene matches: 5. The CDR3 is CASSYMGLATDTQYF. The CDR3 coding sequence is TGTGCCAGCAGTTATATGGGACTAGCGACAGATACGCAGTATTTT.

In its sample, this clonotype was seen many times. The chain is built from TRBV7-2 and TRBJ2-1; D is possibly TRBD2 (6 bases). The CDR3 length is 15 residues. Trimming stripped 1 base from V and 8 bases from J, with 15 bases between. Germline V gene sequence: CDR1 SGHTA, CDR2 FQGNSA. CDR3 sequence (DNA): TGTGCCAGCAGCTTAGAGGTTGGAGGGGTCCATGAGCAGTTCTTC. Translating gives CASSLEVGGVHEQFF.